This T cell receptor beta chain emerged from a study of blood T cell repertoires in COVID-19. The CDR3 is made up of 14 amino acids. Germline V gives CDR1 SGHVS, CDR2 FQNEAQ. Trimming left V 3 bases short and J 3 bases short, with 12 bases between. Using immunoSEQ multiplex PCR, the repertoire was profiled, and TCRdb retains in-frame clones only, with some absent. This sample yields some 490,000 clones, of which 80% to 90% are seen a single time; around 8% belongs to the top ten. The sequenced sample was PBMCs or T cells enriched from blood (not recorded which). This TCR was sampled from an older woman who had recovered from COVID-19. The chain combines TRBV7-8 with TRBJ2-7, with D possibly being TRBD2 (6 bases). The chain's CDR3 is CASSFGGVGYEQYV. As DNA, the CDR3 is TGTGCCAGCAGCTTTGGAGGGGTTGGCTACGAGCAGTACGTC.